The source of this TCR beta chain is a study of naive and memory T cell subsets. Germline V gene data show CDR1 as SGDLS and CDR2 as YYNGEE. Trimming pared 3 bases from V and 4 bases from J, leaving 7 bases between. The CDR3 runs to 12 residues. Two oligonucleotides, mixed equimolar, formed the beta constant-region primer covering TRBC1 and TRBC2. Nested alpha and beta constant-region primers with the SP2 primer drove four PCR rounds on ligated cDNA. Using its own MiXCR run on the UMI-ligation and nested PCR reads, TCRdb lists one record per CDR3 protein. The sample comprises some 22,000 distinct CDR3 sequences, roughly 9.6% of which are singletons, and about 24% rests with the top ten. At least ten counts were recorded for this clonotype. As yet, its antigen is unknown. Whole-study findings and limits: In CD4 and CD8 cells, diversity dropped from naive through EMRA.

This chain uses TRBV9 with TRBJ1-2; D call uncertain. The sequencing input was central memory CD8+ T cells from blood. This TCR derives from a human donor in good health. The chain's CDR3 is CASSDGAYGYTF. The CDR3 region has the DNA TGTGCCAGCAGCGACGGAGCCTATGGCTACACCTTC. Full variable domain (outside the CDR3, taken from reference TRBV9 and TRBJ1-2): DSGVTQTPKHLITATGQRVTLRCSPRSGDLSVYWYQQSLDQGLQFLIQYYNGEERAKGNILERFSAQQFPDLHSELNLSSLELGDSALYFCASSDGAYGYTFGSGTRLTVV.